The next 31 T cell receptor beta chains were all read from a single sample in a study of T-cell reconstitution after alpha-beta-depleted transplantation in children. This sample's TCRbeta library carried unique molecular identifier barcodes. One entry per CDR3 protein, called by TCRdb with MiXCR from the PCR reads. The data contain 500,000 to 600,000 distinct CDR3 sequences, roughly 30% of them seen just once; the ten biggest clones take up just over 35%. Here the sequenced sample was PBMCs, taken before TCRalphabeta/CD19-depleted stem cell transplant. Receptors were obtained from a boy under two years old with Wiskott-Aldrich syndrome, due to receive a stem cell transplant.

Ten or more counts support this clonotype. The rearrangement joins TRBV29-1 to TRBJ1-1; maybe TRBD1 (5 bases). V shed 8 bases and J shed 7 bases, with 17 bases lying between them. From germline, CDR1 is SQVTM and CDR2 ANQGSEA. The CDR3 totals 12 residues. CDR3 in amino acids: CSSGDGAGEAFF. Written as DNA, the CDR3 is TGCAGCTCCGGTGATGGGGCGGGTGAAGCTTTCTTT.

The table lists this clonotype with a few counts. The CDR3 sequence is CSAVESSGANVLTF. CDR3 nucleotide sequence: TGCAGTGCTGTTGAAAGTTCTGGGGCCAACGTCCTGACTTTC. The gene calls are TRBV20-1 and TRBJ2-6; D ambiguous. The CDR3 contains 14 residues. The germline V and J ends were trimmed by 5 bases and 1 base, with 9 bases remaining between them. Germline V gene data show CDR1 as DFQATT and CDR2 as SNEGSKA (reference sequence).

The chain links TRBV5-1 to TRBJ1-2; D remains unclear. Trimming pared 0 bases from V and 1 base from J, leaving 4 bases between. This CDR3 is built from 13 residues. CDR1 SGHRS and CDR2 YFSETQ come from the germline V gene. CDR3 coding DNA: TGCGCCAGCAGCTTGGAGGTTAACTATGGCTACACCTTC. Translation: CASSLEVNYGYTF.

This chain uses TRBV5-6 with TRBJ1-1; D gene uncertain. CDR3 size: 17 residues. CDR1 SGHDT and CDR2 YYEEEE come from the germline V gene. The ends were cut back, 5 bases at V and 0 bases at J, with 20 bases in the middle. The chain's CDR3 is CASRLRVAKIMNTEAFF. Written as DNA, the CDR3 is TGTGCCAGCAGACTAAGGGTTGCAAAAATCATGAACACTGAAGCTTTCTTT.

J is TRBJ1-1 and V is TRBV12-3 or TRBV12-4; D is unclear. Trimming removed 4 bases from V and 8 bases from J, with 11 bases in between. The CDR3 is made up of 12 amino acids. The DNA of the CDR3 is TGTGCCAGCAGTTCGGTACCGATCGAAGCTTTCTTT. Its translation: CASSSVPIEAFF.

This clonotype appeared a few times. V usage is TRBV28 and J usage is TRBJ2-2; no definite D call. Germline CDR1 is MDHEN and CDR2 is SYDVKM. This CDR3 is built from 11 residues. V lost 6 bases, J lost 7 bases, and 6 bases lay in between. The CDR3, as DNA: TGTGCCAGCAGGCTAGTCGGGGAGCTGTTTTTT. It encodes CASRLVGELFF.

This chain uses TRBV5-1 with TRBJ2-1, with D perhaps matching TRBD1 (5 bases). Germline CDR1 is SGHRS and CDR2 is YFSETQ. V dropped 4 bases and J dropped 1 base, with 9 bases sitting between them. The CDR3 loop spans 14 amino acids. The CDR3, as DNA: TGCGCCAGCAGCGAGGACAATTCCTACAATGAGCAGTTCTTC. It codes for CASSEDNSYNEQFF.

V is TRBV12-3 or TRBV12-4 and J is TRBJ2-7; D tentatively fits TRBD1 or TRBD2 (5 bases each). CDR3 length equals 16 residues. With 5 bases removed from V and 3 bases from J, the gap between germline ends came to 20 bases. The chain's CDR3 is CASSKRGSKQRYEQYF. CDR3 DNA sequence: TGTGCCAGCAGTAAGAGGGGTTCAAAGCAGCGCTACGAGCAGTACTTC.

This clonotype was seen only a few times. Written as DNA, the CDR3 is TGTGCCAGCAGCTTTAGCGGGAGACTAGAGACCCAGTACTTC. Residues: CASSFSGRLETQYF. The gene calls are TRBV11-1 and TRBJ2-5; TRBD2 matches 9 bases. The V gene end was trimmed by 3 bases and the J gene end by 4 bases; junction bases not matched to a gene: 3. The length of the CDR3 is 14 residues. The germline V gene encodes CDR1 SGHAT and CDR2 FQDESV (reference sequence). Full variable domain (missing parts from reference TRBV11-1 and TRBJ2-5): EAEVAQSPRYKITEKSQAVAFWCDPISGHATLYWYRQILGQGPELLVQFQDESVVDDSQLPKDRFSAERLKGVDSTLKIQPAELGDSAMYLCASSFSGRLETQYFGPGTRLLVL.

This clonotype turned up a few times. The V call is TRBV6-1, the J call TRBJ2-1; the D is unclear. Trimming left V 6 bases short and J 6 bases short, with 15 bases between. The germline V gene has CDR1 MNHNS and CDR2 SASEGT. The CDR3 sequence is 14 residues long. CDR3 residues: CASSQYGRFNEQFF. The CDR3 coding sequence is TGTGCCAGCAGCCAATACGGACGGTTCAATGAGCAGTTCTTC.

There are a few counts of this clonotype. This rearrangement joins TRBV5-6 to TRBJ2-6; 10 bases match TRBD2. The germline gives CDR1 SGHDT, CDR2 YYEEEE. CDR3 length: 22 amino acids. J gave up 4 bases and V 0 bases, and 19 bases lay outside the gene matches. Here the CDR3 reads CASSLVASGSVPFFTGANVLTF. In nucleotides, the CDR3 is TGTGCCAGCAGCTTGGTGGCTAGCGGGAGTGTCCCGTTTTTTACGGGGGCCAACGTCCTGACTTTC.

The chain carries TRBV20-1 and TRBJ2-2, with D tentatively TRBD1 or TRBD2 (5 bases each). Germline V gene data show CDR1 as DFQATT and CDR2 as SNEGSKA (reference sequence). The CDR3 totals 14 residues. V lost 3 bases and J lost 6, with 14 bases in between. In DNA, the CDR3 is TGCAGTGCTAGTCTCCTAGCCAGGGCCGGGGAGCTGTTTTTT. This encodes CSASLLARAGELFF.

This clonotype was seen more than once but under ten times. The rearrangement links TRBV10-1 to TRBJ2-1, with 9 bases fitting TRBD2. Germline CDR1 reads WNHNN; CDR2 reads SYGVQD (reference sequence). This CDR3 region has 12 residues. V was pared by 0 bases and J by 15 bases, with 3 bases of the junction left unmatched. The CDR3 DNA sequence: TGCGCCAGCAGTGAGTCAAGCGGGAGGCTGTTCTTC. This encodes CASSESSGRLFF.

In its sample, this clonotype was seen a few times. The gene calls are TRBV15 and TRBJ1-4, with TRBD1 matching 10 bases. Per germline, CDR1 LNHNV and CDR2 YYDKDF (reference sequence). V lost 0 bases to trimming and J lost 8 bases; unmatched junction nucleotides: 3. This CDR3 is built from 15 residues. As DNA, the CDR3 is TGTGCCACCAGCAGAGATCAGACAGGGGGCGAAAAACTGTTTTTT. It translates to CATSRDQTGGEKLFF.

The chain links TRBV7-6 to TRBJ2-3; either TRBD1 or TRBD2 may supply D (5 bases each). The CDR3 consists of 15 residues. V lost 1 base and J 2 bases, leaving 10 bases between the germline ends. Germline V CDR1 and CDR2: SGHVS, FNYEAQ. Here the CDR3 DNA reads TGTGCCAGCAGCTTAGTGCCAGGGACCACAGATACGCAGTATTTT. This sequence encodes CASSLVPGTTDTQYF.

This clonotype turned up a few times. This chain connects TRBV12-3 or TRBV12-4 to TRBJ2-1; perhaps TRBD2 as D (6 bases). CDR3 length: 15 amino acids. V lost 2 bases to trimming and J lost 6 bases, with 14 bases between them. In DNA form, the CDR3 reads TGTGCCAGCAGTTTACTCTTGCCGGGAGTCAATGAGCAGTTCTTC. It yields the protein CASSLLLPGVNEQFF.

This clonotype appeared once. The genes are TRBV28 and TRBJ2-3; D remains ambiguous. The CDR3 loop spans 15 amino acids. V gave up 8 bases and J gave up 8 bases, with 23 bases separating them. From germline, CDR1 is MDHEN and CDR2 SYDVKM. Here the CDR3 DNA reads TGTGCCAGCGTAGCCGCCCACTTAATACCGGGTACGCAGTATTTT. It yields the protein CASVAAHLIPGTQYF.

The chain links TRBV20-1 to TRBJ2-7; 9 bases map to TRBD2. The length of the CDR3 is 15 residues. The V gene end was trimmed by 3 bases and the J gene end by 4 bases; junction bases not matched to a gene: 10. Germline assignment: CDR1 DFQATT and CDR2 SNEGSKA (reference sequence). The DNA for the CDR3 is TGCAGTGCTAGCCCGGGACTAGCAATAGGTTACGAGCAGTACTTC. This translates into CSASPGLAIGYEQYF.

The chain's CDR3 is CASSFMGGISYGYTF. Written as DNA, the CDR3 is TGTGCCAGCAGTTTCATGGGCGGGATTTCCTATGGCTACACCTTC. The gene calls are TRBV27 and TRBJ1-2; D is uncertain. The CDR3 spans 15 residues. Germline CDR1 reads MNHEY; CDR2 reads SMNVEV (reference sequence). Trimming removed 3 bases from V and 4 bases from J, with 15 bases in between.

This clonotype has only a few counts. V is TRBV20-1 and J is TRBJ2-7, with no clear D. The CDR3 sequence is 14 residues long. The V gene lost 3 bases and the J gene lost 2 bases, with 14 bases spanning the gap. Germline assignment: CDR1 DFQATT and CDR2 SNEGSKA (reference sequence). DNA for the CDR3: TGCAGTGCTAGGCCCAGCGATAACCCCTACGAGCAGTACTTC. It is translated as CSARPSDNPYEQYF.

This clonotype has only a few counts. This chain connects TRBV7-2 to TRBJ2-2, with 7 bases matching TRBD2. The ends lost 2 bases at V and 0 bases at J; junction bases unmatched: 6. The CDR3 runs 17 residues. CDR1 is SGHTA, CDR2 FQGNSA, per germline. In DNA, the CDR3 is TGTGCCAGCAGCTTATTGGCTAGCGGCTCGAACACCGGGGAGCTGTTTTTT. This translates into CASSLLASGSNTGELFF.

This clonotype was recorded a few times. The rearrangement joins TRBV20-1 to TRBJ2-7; TRBD1 matches 7 bases. J gave up 4 bases and V 5 bases, and 5 bases lay outside the gene matches. Germline CDR1 reads DFQATT; CDR2 reads SNEGSKA (reference sequence). The length of the CDR3 is 12 residues. CDR3 amino acids: CSAPGQRYEQYF. In nucleotides, the CDR3 is TGCAGTGCTCCGGGACAGCGGTACGAGCAGTACTTC.

The chain combines TRBV5-1 with TRBJ2-1; TRBD2 matches at 8 bases. The ends lost 6 bases at V and 3 bases at J; junction bases unmatched: 8. The CDR3 has 15 amino acids. Germline V gene lookup returns CDR1 SGHRS and CDR2 YFSETQ. The CDR3 spells CASMSVAGFYNEQFF. The CDR3 DNA reads as TGCGCCAGCATGAGTGTAGCGGGGTTCTACAATGAGCAGTTCTTC.

This clonotype was seen once. V and J are TRBV6-1 and TRBJ2-7; D possibly corresponds to TRBD2 (6 bases). This CDR3 is built from 12 residues. Trimming stripped 8 bases from V and 2 bases from J, with 10 bases between. Germline V gives CDR1 MNHNS, CDR2 SASEGT. The DNA of the CDR3 is TGTGCCAGCCGGGACTGGGCCTACGAGCAGTACTTC. As protein: CASRDWAYEQYF.

This rearrangement joins TRBV20-1 to TRBJ1-4, with a tentative D call TRBD1 (5 bases). Trimming cost V 4 bases and J 4 bases, with 19 bases left between them. The CDR3 extends over 16 amino acids. CDR1 DFQATT and CDR2 SNEGSKA come from the germline V gene (reference sequence). This chain's CDR3 is CSAIRGVGARNEKLFF. CDR3 bases: TGCAGTGCTATCCGTGGGGTCGGGGCCCGTAATGAAAAACTGTTTTTT.

This clonotype was counted a few times. DNA for the CDR3: TGCGCCAGCAGCCAAGAGCCCGGGACAGTAACCTACGAGCAGTACTTC. Translated, it gives CASSQEPGTVTYEQYF. V and J are TRBV4-1 and TRBJ2-7, with 7 bases fitting TRBD1. V lost 0 bases and J lost 2; bases outside the gene matches: 7. This CDR3 is built from 16 residues. Germline V CDR1 and CDR2: MGHRA, YSYEKL.

The V call is TRBV18, the J call TRBJ2-1; D gene uncertain. The germline CDR1 and CDR2 sequences are KGHSH and LQKENI. Trimming took 1 base from V and 15 from J, leaving 16 bases between them. The CDR3 contains 13 residues. The chain's CDR3 is CASSPLEVGGPFF. The CDR3, as DNA: TGTGCCAGCTCACCACTTGAGGTAGGCGGTCCGTTCTTC.

The chain combines TRBV6-5 with TRBJ1-1, with D possibly being TRBD1 (5 bases). V lost 0 bases to trimming and J lost 5 bases, with 13 bases between them. The CDR3 covers 15 residues. Germline assignment: CDR1 MNHEY and CDR2 SVGAGI. CDR3 protein: CASSYSFGGETEAFF. The CDR3 DNA sequence: TGTGCCAGCAGTTACTCGTTTGGGGGTGAGACTGAAGCTTTCTTT.

The chain recombines TRBV6-1 with TRBJ1-1; D is ambiguous. Trimming took 6 bases from V and 1 from J, leaving 12 bases between them. The CDR3 is made up of 14 amino acids. From germline, CDR1 is MNHNS and CDR2 SASEGT. The CDR3 spells CASRATWGNTEAFF. CDR3 sequence (DNA): TGTGCCAGCAGAGCCACCTGGGGGAACACTGAAGCTTTCTTT.

The chain combines TRBV7-2 with TRBJ2-1, with D uncertain. The V end lost 0 bases, the J end lost 5 bases, and 14 bases lay between the germline ends. CDR3 length: 16 amino acids. Germline V CDR1 and CDR2: SGHTA, FQGNSA. In nucleotides, the CDR3 is TGTGCCAGCAGCTTAGCGGCCCCTAGTACCCACAATGAGCAGTTCTTC. The encoded protein is CASSLAAPSTHNEQFF.

This clonotype was seen a single time. This rearrangement joins TRBV5-1 to TRBJ1-1; D call uncertain. This CDR3 is 13 amino acids long. In germline, CDR1 is SGHRS, CDR2 YFSETQ. Trimming took off 6 bases at V and 3 bases at J, with 12 bases between the two ends. The CDR3 DNA reads as TGCGCCAGCAATGAAGATCTGGACACTGAAGCTTTCTTT. The encoded protein is CASNEDLDTEAFF.